The text below deals with one T cell receptor beta chain. In the source study's methods: Amplified reference gene primers provided the basis for estimating nucleated cell counts. Clones were read by immunoSEQ multiplex PCR, and TCRdb kept only the in-frame ones, dropping some. V and J calls and clone size are given by that table; D and trimming were obtained from the DNA. The sample records under 250,000 clones, 75% to 90% being singletons. The sample is drawn from a study of blood T cell repertoires in COVID-19. Study-level background: The samples span acute and convalescent COVID-19 from the United States, Italy and Spain. Sources were T cells, B-cell-depleted T cells, or PBMCs; the material itself was cDNA or gDNA.

The germline V gene has CDR1 SGHNT and CDR2 YYREEE (reference sequence). This CDR3 has 16 residues. V lost 4 bases and J 3 bases, leaving 18 bases between the germline ends. This TCR was recovered from a woman aged 70-85 years with active or convalescent COVID-19. The sample comprised peripheral blood. This chain links TRBV5-4 with TRBJ2-3; D perhaps matches TRBD2 (6 bases). CDR3 loop: CASSPHRDSRTDTQYF. Here the CDR3 DNA reads TGTGCCAGCAGCCCGCACCGGGACTCACGGACAGATACGCAGTATTTT.